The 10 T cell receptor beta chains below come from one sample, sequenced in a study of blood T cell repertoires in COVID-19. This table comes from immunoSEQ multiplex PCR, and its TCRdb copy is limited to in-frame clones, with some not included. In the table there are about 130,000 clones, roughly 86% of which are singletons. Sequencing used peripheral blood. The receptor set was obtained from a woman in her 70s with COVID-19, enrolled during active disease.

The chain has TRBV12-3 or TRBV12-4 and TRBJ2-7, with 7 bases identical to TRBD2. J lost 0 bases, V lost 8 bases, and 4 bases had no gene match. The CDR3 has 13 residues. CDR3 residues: CASGRGSSYEQYF. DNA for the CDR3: TGTGCCAGCGGGCGGGGGTCCTCCTACGAGCAGTACTTC.

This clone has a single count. This chain's CDR3 is CASSIYPRDEKLFF. CDR3 in DNA: TGTGCCAGCAGTATATACCCCAGGGATGAAAAACTGTTTTTT. The V call is TRBV6-5, the J call TRBJ1-4; TRBD1 might be the D (5 bases). The germline gives CDR1 MNHEY, CDR2 SVGAGI. This CDR3 has 14 residues. Trimming removed 5 bases from V and 6 bases from J, with 13 bases in between.

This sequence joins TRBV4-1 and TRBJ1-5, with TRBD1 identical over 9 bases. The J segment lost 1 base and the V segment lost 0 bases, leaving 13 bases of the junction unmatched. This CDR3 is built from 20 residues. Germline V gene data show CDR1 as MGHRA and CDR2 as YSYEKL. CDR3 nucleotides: TGCGCCAGCAGCCAAGAGTGGTCCGGGACAGGGCGGAAAAGCAATCAGCCCCAGCATTTT. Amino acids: CASSQEWSGTGRKSNQPQHF.

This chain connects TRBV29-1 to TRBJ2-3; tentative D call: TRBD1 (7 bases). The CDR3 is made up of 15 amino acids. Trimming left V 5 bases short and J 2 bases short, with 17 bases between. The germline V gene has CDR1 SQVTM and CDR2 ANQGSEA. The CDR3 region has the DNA TGCAGCGTTCATTCCCCAGGGGGGACCACAGATACGCAGTATTTT. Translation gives CSVHSPGGTTDTQYF.

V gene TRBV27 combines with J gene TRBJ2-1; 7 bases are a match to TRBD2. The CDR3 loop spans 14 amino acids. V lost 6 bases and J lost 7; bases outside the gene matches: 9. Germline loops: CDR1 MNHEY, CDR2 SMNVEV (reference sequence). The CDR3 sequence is CASRGAGSLNEQFF. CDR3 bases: TGTGCCAGCAGAGGAGCGGGGTCGTTGAATGAGCAGTTCTTC.

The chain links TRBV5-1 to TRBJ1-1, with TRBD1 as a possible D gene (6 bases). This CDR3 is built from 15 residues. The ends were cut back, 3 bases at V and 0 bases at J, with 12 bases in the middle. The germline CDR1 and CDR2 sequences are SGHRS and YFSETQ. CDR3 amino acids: CASSSSTGLNTEAFF. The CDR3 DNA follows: TGCGCCAGCAGCTCCTCTACAGGGTTGAACACTGAAGCTTTCTTT.

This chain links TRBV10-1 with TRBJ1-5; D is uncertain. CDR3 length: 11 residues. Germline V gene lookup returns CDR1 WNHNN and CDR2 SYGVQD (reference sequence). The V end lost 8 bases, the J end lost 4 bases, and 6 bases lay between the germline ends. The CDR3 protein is CASSRNQPQHF. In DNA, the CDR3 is TGCGCCAGCTCCCGTAATCAGCCCCAGCATTTT.

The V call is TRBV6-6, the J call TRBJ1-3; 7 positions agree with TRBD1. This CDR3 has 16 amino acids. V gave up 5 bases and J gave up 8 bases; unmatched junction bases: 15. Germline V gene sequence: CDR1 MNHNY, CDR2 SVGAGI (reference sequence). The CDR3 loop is CASSPIDRVRGDTIYF. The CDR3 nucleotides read TGTGCCAGCAGTCCCATCGACAGGGTCAGAGGGGACACCATATATTTT.

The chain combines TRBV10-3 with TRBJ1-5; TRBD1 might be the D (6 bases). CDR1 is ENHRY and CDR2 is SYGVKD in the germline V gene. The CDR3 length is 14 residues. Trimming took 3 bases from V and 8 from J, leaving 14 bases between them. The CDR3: CAISDKQGDKPQHF. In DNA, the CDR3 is TGTGCCATCAGTGACAAACAGGGTGATAAGCCCCAGCATTTT.

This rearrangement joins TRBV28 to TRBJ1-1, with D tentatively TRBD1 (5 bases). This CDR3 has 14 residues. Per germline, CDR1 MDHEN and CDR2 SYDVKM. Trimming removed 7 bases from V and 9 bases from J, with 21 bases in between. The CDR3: CASIPRGKSAQAFF. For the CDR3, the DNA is TGTGCCAGCATCCCCCGGGGGAAATCAGCCCAAGCTTTCTTT.